This T cell receptor (beta chain) was sequenced during a study of cytomegalovirus exposure and HLA in healthy donors. The PCR used 60 Vbeta and 13 Jbeta primers. Assay: immunoSEQ multiplex PCR; the TCRdb copy retains only in-frame clones and omits some. Here the sample spans around 180,000 clones, approximately 81% being singletons. This CDR3 comprises 14 residues. V lost 8 bases, J lost 2 bases, and 6 bases stayed unmatched. The germline V gene has CDR1 MDHEN and CDR2 SYDVKM. Sequenced material: PBMCs. The gene calls are TRBV28 and TRBJ2-3; 8 bases fit TRBD2. This sequence was found in a boy aged 2 to 9 in good health and CMV-seronegative. CDR3 in amino acids: CASLIAGTTDTQYF. The DNA of the CDR3 is TGTGCCAGCCTTATAGCGGGGACCACAGATACGCAGTATTTT.